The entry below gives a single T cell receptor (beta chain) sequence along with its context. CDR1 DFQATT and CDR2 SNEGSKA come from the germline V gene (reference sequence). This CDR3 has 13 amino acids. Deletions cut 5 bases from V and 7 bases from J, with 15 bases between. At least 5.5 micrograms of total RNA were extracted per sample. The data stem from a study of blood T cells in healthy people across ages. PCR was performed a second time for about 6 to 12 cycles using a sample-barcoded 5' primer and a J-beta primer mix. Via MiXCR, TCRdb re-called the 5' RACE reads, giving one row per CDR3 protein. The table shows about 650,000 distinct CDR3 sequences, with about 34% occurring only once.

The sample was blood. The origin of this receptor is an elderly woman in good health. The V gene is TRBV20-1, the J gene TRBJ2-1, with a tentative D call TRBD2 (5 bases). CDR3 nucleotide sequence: TGCAGTGCTGAGGCGGGTCGTTCGAATGAGCAGTTCTTC. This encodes CSAEAGRSNEQFF.